The entry below gives a single T cell receptor (beta chain) sequence along with its context. Antigen specificity is unknown. This record comes from a study of shared clonotypes between healthy human individuals. Sorted-subset replicate PCR reactions were performed with about 190 ng DNA, corresponding to 30,000 or so T cell genomes. Profiling relied on immunoSEQ multiplex PCR, and the TCRdb table lists in-frame clones only, not all of them. There are approximately 1.5 million clones in the sample; around 98.5% occur only once, and approximately 0.4% lies in the top ten. Study findings and constraints: What naive subsets generally showed was a larger estimated richness than memory subsets showed.

CD4+ cell separation produced CD45RA+ naive and CD45RA-negative memory subsets. The TCR was taken from a man aged 30 to 39 in good health. Sequenced input: naive CD4+ T cells sorted from blood. Subset reported: CD45RA+ positively selected.

The CDR3 loop is CASSLAPFWREGPDTQYF. As DNA, the CDR3 is TGTGCCAGCAGCTTAGCGCCATTTTGGCGGGAGGGTCCGGATACGCAGTATTTT. This rearrangement joins TRBV7-2 to TRBJ2-3; 9 bases map to TRBD2. CDR1 and CDR2 (germline): SGHTA, FQGNSA. The V segment lost 0 bases and the J segment 6 bases; nucleotides outside the gene matches: 13. This CDR3 is built from 18 residues.